This T cell receptor (beta chain) appears in the sequencing data of a study of molecular identifiers for immune sequencing clone quantification. Broader study findings: A single cell's spiked Jurkat TCR RNA was reportedly detectable among about a million naive cells.

Naive CD8 T cell sorting was performed on the CD8+CD4-CCR7+CD45RA+ phenotype. Germline V lookup: CDR1 SNHLY, CDR2 FYNNEI. CDR3 length: 19 amino acids. Library preparation followed earlier protocols using designated TCR primers. TCRdb passed the PCR reads through MiXCR, listing each CDR3 protein once. Of 550,000 to 750,000 distinct CDR3 sequences in the sample, about 20% were seen once. This clonotype appeared a single time. Its antigen is not known. Its ends do not fully match the called genes, so a read error is possible. The chain employs TRBV2 and TRBJ1-4; perhaps TRBD1 as D (6 bases). The TCR comes from a human donor in good health. Some libraries in this study had Jurkat cell RNA spiked in. The specimen sequenced was naive CD8+ T cells from blood, with Jurkat cell RNA spiked in. The subset here: FACS-sorted CD8+CD4-CCR7+CD45RA+ naive T cells. DNA of the CDR3: TGTGTCAGCAGTGAACGGCTTCAAACAGGGTCTTTGTCTAATGAAAAACTGTTTTTT. Amino acid sequence: CVSSERLQTGSLSNEKLFF. Using reference TRBV2 and TRBJ1-4 for the parts outside the CDR3, the full variable domain is EPEVTQTPSHQVTQMGQEVILRCVPISNHLYFYWYRQILGQKVEFLVSFYNNEISEKSEIFDDQFSVERPDGSNFTLKIRSTKLEDSAMYFCVSSERLQTGSLSNEKLFFGSGTQLSVL.